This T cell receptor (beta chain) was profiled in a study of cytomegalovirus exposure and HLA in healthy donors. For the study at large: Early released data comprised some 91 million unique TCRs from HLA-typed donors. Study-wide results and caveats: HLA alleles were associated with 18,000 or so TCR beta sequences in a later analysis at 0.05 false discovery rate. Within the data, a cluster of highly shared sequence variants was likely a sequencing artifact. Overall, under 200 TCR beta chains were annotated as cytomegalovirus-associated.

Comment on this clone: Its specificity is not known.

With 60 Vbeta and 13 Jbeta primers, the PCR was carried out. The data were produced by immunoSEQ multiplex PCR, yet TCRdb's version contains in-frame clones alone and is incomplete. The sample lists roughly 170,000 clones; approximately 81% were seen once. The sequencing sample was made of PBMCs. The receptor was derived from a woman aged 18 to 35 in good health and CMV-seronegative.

The CDR3 nucleotides read TGTGCCAGCAGTTCTCTAGCGGGAGACGGCAAAAACATTCAGTACTTC. It is translated as CASSSLAGDGKNIQYF. The chain carries TRBV28 and TRBJ2-4; 10 bases agree with TRBD2. Trimming took 4 bases from V and 3 from J; bases not matched to a gene: 6. CDR1 is MDHEN, CDR2 SYDVKM, per germline. The CDR3 loop spans 16 amino acids. The whole variable domain, remainder taken from reference TRBV28 and TRBJ2-4, is DVKVTQSSRYLVKRTGEKVFLECVQDMDHENMFWYRQDPGLGLRLIYFSYDVKMKEKGDIPEGYSVSREKKERFSLILESASTNQTSMYLCASSSLAGDGKNIQYFGAGTRLSVL.